Listed below are T cell receptor beta chains from one sample, sequenced in a study of CD8 T cells in Susac syndrome. From the immunoSEQ multiplex PCR reads, TCRdb called clonotypes with MiXCR, one entry per CDR3 protein. Of 200,000 or so distinct CDR3 sequences listed, approximately 94% are singletons. Material: CD4+ T cells from PBMCs. The receptors were sampled from a human donor with multiple sclerosis. CDR3s include the opening cysteine and the closing phenylalanine or tryptophan. A D gene is named only where the DNA matches it firmly. The size field is filled for only some rows; it gives once, few, many or a size class.

CDR3nt: TGTGCCAGCAGCCAACCCGACAGGGGTGTTATGAACACTGAAGCTTTCTTT
CDR3aa: CASSQPDRGVMNTEAFF
d_gene: TRBD1
abundance: NA
len: 17
j_gene: TRBJ1-1
v_gene: TRBV14

CDR3nt: TGTGCCAGCACCAAGGGAGTCCACGAGCAGTACTTC
CDR3aa: CASTKGVHEQYF
d_gene: NA
abundance: NA
len: 12
j_gene: TRBJ2-7
v_gene: TRBV12-3/TRBV12-4

CDR3nt: TGCGCCAGCAGCTTCCAGGGAGATGAGCAGTTCTTC
CDR3aa: CASSFQGDEQFF
d_gene: NA
abundance: NA
len: 12
j_gene: TRBJ2-1
v_gene: TRBV5-1

CDR3nt: TGTGCCTGGATGAACTCCTACGAGCAGTACTTC
CDR3aa: CAWMNSYEQYF
d_gene: NA
abundance: NA
len: 11
j_gene: TRBJ2-7
v_gene: TRBV30

CDR3nt: TGTGCCAGCAGCATTGACCGGGGGGCTGACAATGAGCAGTTCTTC
CDR3aa: CASSIDRGADNEQFF
d_gene: NA
abundance: NA
len: 15
j_gene: TRBJ2-1
v_gene: TRBV12-3/TRBV12-4

CDR3nt: TGCAGTGCTAGACCCTTTAGCGGGGGGACAAACACCGGGGAGCTGTTTTTT
CDR3aa: CSARPFSGGTNTGELFF
d_gene: TRBD2
abundance: once
len: 17
j_gene: TRBJ2-2
v_gene: TRBV20-1

CDR3nt: TGTGCCAGCAGTTTAGGAGGAGGGGCAGGAGCTAGCTCCTATAATTCACCCCTCCACTTT
CDR3aa: CASSLGGGAGASSYNSPLHF
d_gene: NA
abundance: NA
len: 20
j_gene: TRBJ1-6
v_gene: TRBV27

CDR3nt: TGTGCCAGCAGCGTAGAAGGCAGGGAGACTGAAGCTTTCTTT
CDR3aa: CASSVEGRETEAFF
d_gene: NA
abundance: NA
len: 14
j_gene: TRBJ1-1
v_gene: TRBV9

CDR3nt: TGCGCCAGCAGCTTGGTTGCAGGACTGAACACTGAAGCTTTCTTT
CDR3aa: CASSLVAGLNTEAFF
d_gene: NA
abundance: once
len: 15
j_gene: TRBJ1-1
v_gene: TRBV5-1

CDR3nt: TGTGCCAGCAGCCAAGATCTCGGCAGGGTCTACAATGAGCAGTTCTTC
CDR3aa: CASSQDLGRVYNEQFF
d_gene: NA
abundance: NA
len: 16
j_gene: TRBJ2-1
v_gene: TRBV3-1

CDR3nt: TGCAGTGCCCCACGTCTGGGGTACAACAATGAGCAGTTCTTC
CDR3aa: CSAPRLGYNNEQFF
d_gene: NA
abundance: NA
len: 14
j_gene: TRBJ2-1
v_gene: TRBV20-1

CDR3nt: TGTGCCAGCACCAAGAGTCAGGACTACCGTAACGGTGAGCAGTTCTTC
CDR3aa: CASTKSQDYRNGEQFF
d_gene: NA
abundance: NA
len: 16
j_gene: TRBJ2-1
v_gene: TRBV12-3/TRBV12-4

CDR3nt: TGTGCCTGGAGTGTACGGGGGAGGGAACAGCCCCAGCATTTT
CDR3aa: CAWSVRGREQPQHF
d_gene: NA
abundance: NA
len: 14
j_gene: TRBJ1-5
v_gene: TRBV30

CDR3nt: TGTGCCAGCAGCCAGATCAGTGGGCTCTCCTACAATGAGCAGTTCTTC
CDR3aa: CASSQISGLSYNEQFF
d_gene: NA
abundance: NA
len: 16
j_gene: TRBJ2-1
v_gene: TRBV7-8

CDR3nt: TGCGCCAGCACACGGTTCGGGGACTCTAGGAGAGAGACCCAGTACTTC
CDR3aa: CASTRFGDSRRETQYF
d_gene: NA
abundance: NA
len: 16
j_gene: TRBJ2-5
v_gene: TRBV5-1

CDR3nt: TGCAGCCTTTCTGCGAGGGGGCCATACAATGAGCAGTTCTTC
CDR3aa: CSLSARGPYNEQFF
d_gene: TRBD1
abundance: NA
len: 14
j_gene: TRBJ2-1
v_gene: TRBV29-1

CDR3nt: TGCGCCAGCAGCTTCGAACAGGGGGCTAATCTAGGAAAACTGTTTTTT
CDR3aa: CASSFEQGANLGKLFF
d_gene: TRBD1
abundance: NA
len: 16
j_gene: TRBJ1-4
v_gene: TRBV5-1

CDR3nt: TGTGCCACCAGCAGAGATGGGTCACAACAAGAGACCCAGTACTTC
CDR3aa: CATSRDGSQQETQYF
d_gene: NA
abundance: once
len: 15
j_gene: TRBJ2-5
v_gene: TRBV15

CDR3nt: TGTGCCAGCACCATACGTTCGGACTCCACAGATACGCAGTATTTT
CDR3aa: CASTIRSDSTDTQYF
d_gene: NA
abundance: NA
len: 15
j_gene: TRBJ2-3
v_gene: TRBV2

CDR3nt: TGTGCCAGCAGCCGACAGGCAGATACGCAGTATTTT
CDR3aa: CASSRQADTQYF
d_gene: NA
abundance: NA
len: 12
j_gene: TRBJ2-3
v_gene: TRBV5-6

CDR3nt: TGTGCCAGCACCATCCTGACTAGCATCTACAATGAGCAGTTCTTC
CDR3aa: CASTILTSIYNEQFF
d_gene: TRBD2
abundance: NA
len: 15
j_gene: TRBJ2-1
v_gene: TRBV13

CDR3nt: TGCAGCGCTACCCTAGCGGGGGGGCCCGGTGAGCAGTTCTTC
CDR3aa: CSATLAGGPGEQFF
d_gene: TRBD2
abundance: NA
len: 14
j_gene: TRBJ2-1
v_gene: TRBV29-1

CDR3nt: TGCAGCGTTCATACGACGGGAGGCAATGAAAAACTGTTTTTT
CDR3aa: CSVHTTGGNEKLFF
d_gene: NA
abundance: NA
len: 14
j_gene: TRBJ1-4
v_gene: TRBV29-1

CDR3nt: TGTGCCAGCAGCCCAGAGGGGGACTCTCTTGGTGAAAAACTGTTTTTT
CDR3aa: CASSPEGDSLGEKLFF
d_gene: NA
abundance: NA
len: 16
j_gene: TRBJ1-4
v_gene: TRBV7-9

CDR3nt: TGTGCCAGCAGTTTGCCTGGGGGACGGTCACCCCTCCACTTT
CDR3aa: CASSLPGGRSPLHF
d_gene: NA
abundance: NA
len: 14
j_gene: TRBJ1-6
v_gene: TRBV12-3/TRBV12-4

CDR3nt: TGTGCCAGCAAGGGGGCGACTTCAACCTACGAGCAGTACTTC
CDR3aa: CASKGATSTYEQYF
d_gene: TRBD1
abundance: once
len: 14
j_gene: TRBJ2-7
v_gene: TRBV2

CDR3nt: TGTGCCAGCAGTTCGGCGGGGGGGCCAAATACGCAGTATTTT
CDR3aa: CASSSAGGPNTQYF
d_gene: TRBD2
abundance: NA
len: 14
j_gene: TRBJ2-3
v_gene: TRBV28

CDR3nt: TGCAGTGCTAGTGTCGGGAACTATGGCTACACCTTC
CDR3aa: CSASVGNYGYTF
d_gene: NA
abundance: few
len: 12
j_gene: TRBJ1-2
v_gene: TRBV20-1

CDR3nt: TGTGCCAGCAGCCACGACGCGGTTAAGGGCTACACCTTC
CDR3aa: CASSHDAVKGYTF
d_gene: NA
abundance: NA
len: 13
j_gene: TRBJ1-2
v_gene: TRBV7-2

CDR3nt: TGTGCCAGCAGTCCTCTGGCCGGGGAGCTGTTTTTT
CDR3aa: CASSPLAGELFF
d_gene: NA
abundance: NA
len: 12
j_gene: TRBJ2-2
v_gene: TRBV6-5

CDR3nt: TGTGCCAGCAGCTTGGCTGGGGGCGGCTCCTACAATGAGCAGTTCTTC
CDR3aa: CASSLAGGGSYNEQFF
d_gene: NA
abundance: NA
len: 16
j_gene: TRBJ2-1
v_gene: TRBV5-6

CDR3nt: TGTGCCTGGAGTGTTACACAGGGGCAGGCAAAAAAACTGTTTTTT
CDR3aa: CAWSVTQGQAKKLFF
d_gene: TRBD1
abundance: NA
len: 15
j_gene: TRBJ1-4
v_gene: TRBV30

CDR3nt: TGTGCCAGCTCACCTACAGCGAACACTGAAGCTTTCTTT
CDR3aa: CASSPTANTEAFF
d_gene: NA
abundance: NA
len: 13
j_gene: TRBJ1-1
v_gene: TRBV18

CDR3nt: TGTGCCTGGAGTTTGACAGTCTACGAGCAGTACTTC
CDR3aa: CAWSLTVYEQYF
d_gene: NA
abundance: NA
len: 12
j_gene: TRBJ2-7
v_gene: TRBV30

CDR3nt: TGCAGTGCCGAACACCGTGAGCGGGGGCCTTACGAGCAGTACTTC
CDR3aa: CSAEHRERGPYEQYF
d_gene: TRBD2
abundance: NA
len: 15
j_gene: TRBJ2-7
v_gene: TRBV20-1

CDR3nt: TGTGCCACCAGTCAAACAGGGGGCAGTGAGACCCAGTACTTC
CDR3aa: CATSQTGGSETQYF
d_gene: TRBD1
abundance: NA
len: 14
j_gene: TRBJ2-5
v_gene: TRBV15

CDR3nt: TGTGCCATCAGTTTTTCACAGGGGTACGAGCAGTACTTC
CDR3aa: CAISFSQGYEQYF
d_gene: TRBD1
abundance: NA
len: 13
j_gene: TRBJ2-7
v_gene: TRBV10-3

CDR3nt: TGTGCCAGCAGCCCTGCCAACAGGGGGGCCAACGAGCAGTACTTC
CDR3aa: CASSPANRGANEQYF
d_gene: TRBD1
abundance: NA
len: 15
j_gene: TRBJ2-7
v_gene: TRBV3-1

CDR3nt: TGTGCCAGCAGCAAGAATCAGCCCCAGCATTTT
CDR3aa: CASSKNQPQHF
d_gene: NA
abundance: NA
len: 11
j_gene: TRBJ1-5
v_gene: TRBV21-1

CDR3nt: TGCAGTGTTTCCTCCGTTGCCGGGGAGCTGTTTTTT
CDR3aa: CSVSSVAGELFF
d_gene: NA
abundance: NA
len: 12
j_gene: TRBJ2-2
v_gene: TRBV20-1

CDR3nt: TGCAGTGCTATCCCGACTAGCGGCACAGATACGCAGTATTTT
CDR3aa: CSAIPTSGTDTQYF
d_gene: TRBD2
abundance: NA
len: 14
j_gene: TRBJ2-3
v_gene: TRBV20-1

CDR3nt: TGTGCCAGCAGCTTGGACGGGTATAATTCACCCCTCCACTTT
CDR3aa: CASSLDGYNSPLHF
d_gene: NA
abundance: few
len: 14
j_gene: TRBJ1-6
v_gene: TRBV7-9

CDR3nt: TGCAGTGTCTTACCGGGATCGGTGTCTGAAGCTTTCTTT
CDR3aa: CSVLPGSVSEAFF
d_gene: NA
abundance: NA
len: 13
j_gene: TRBJ1-1
v_gene: TRBV20-1

CDR3nt: TGTGCCAGCAGCTTATCACTGCTCGGGACAGGCTATGGCTACACCTTC
CDR3aa: CASSLSLLGTGYGYTF
d_gene: TRBD1
abundance: NA
len: 16
j_gene: TRBJ1-2
v_gene: TRBV13

CDR3nt: TGTGCCTGGAGGGGACTAGGGGACCAAGAGACCCAGTACTTC
CDR3aa: CAWRGLGDQETQYF
d_gene: TRBD2
abundance: NA
len: 14
j_gene: TRBJ2-5
v_gene: TRBV30

CDR3nt: TGCAGTGCTAGCGCGACTAGCGCCTACTCCTACGAGCAGTACTTC
CDR3aa: CSASATSAYSYEQYF
d_gene: TRBD2
abundance: NA
len: 15
j_gene: TRBJ2-7
v_gene: TRBV20-1

CDR3nt: TGTGCCAGCAGCCAAGTGAGGTGGTACCAAGAGACCCAGTACTTC
CDR3aa: CASSQVRWYQETQYF
d_gene: NA
abundance: NA
len: 15
j_gene: TRBJ2-5
v_gene: TRBV14

CDR3nt: TGTGCCTGGGGGCTTAACAGGAAAACTGAAGCTTTCTTT
CDR3aa: CAWGLNRKTEAFF
d_gene: NA
abundance: NA
len: 13
j_gene: TRBJ1-1
v_gene: TRBV30

CDR3nt: TGCGCCAGCAGCTTGGCCCCGTATTACGAGCAGTACTTC
CDR3aa: CASSLAPYYEQYF
d_gene: NA
abundance: NA
len: 13
j_gene: TRBJ2-7
v_gene: TRBV5-1

CDR3nt: TGCGCCAGCAACTTCGGACAGGGAACTGAAGCTTTCTTT
CDR3aa: CASNFGQGTEAFF
d_gene: TRBD1
abundance: NA
len: 13
j_gene: TRBJ1-1
v_gene: TRBV5-1

CDR3nt: TGCGCCAGCAGCCAAGAAGGAGCTAGCCGGGAGACCCAGTACTTC
CDR3aa: CASSQEGASRETQYF
d_gene: NA
abundance: NA
len: 15
j_gene: TRBJ2-5
v_gene: TRBV4-1

CDR3nt: TGTGCCACCAGTGATTCGTACAATGAGCAGTTCTTC
CDR3aa: CATSDSYNEQFF
d_gene: NA
abundance: few
len: 12
j_gene: TRBJ2-1
v_gene: TRBV24-1

CDR3nt: TGTGCCAGCAGTTTAGCGCTCGGGGTGGGCCTCAATCAGCCCCAGCATTTT
CDR3aa: CASSLALGVGLNQPQHF
d_gene: NA
abundance: once
len: 17
j_gene: TRBJ1-5
v_gene: TRBV12-3/TRBV12-4

CDR3nt: TGTGCCTGCCAGGGCGGCGGTTACAATGAGCAGTTCTTC
CDR3aa: CACQGGGYNEQFF
d_gene: NA
abundance: NA
len: 13
j_gene: TRBJ2-1
v_gene: TRBV30